The present T cell receptor (beta chain) was sequenced within a study of CD8+CD57+ T cells in acquired aplastic anemia (dated by TCRdb to between 2018 and 2020). A note on the overall study: Extracted DNA from sorted CD4+ and CD8+ cells averaged 3.2 ug, ranging from roughly 0.17 to 30 ug. CD8+CD57+ expansion was defined as a frequency above the mean frequency observed in healthy subjects.

CDR1 and CDR2, looked up from the germline V gene, are SGHTA and FQGNSA. V loses 5 bases of germline sequence and J loses 8 bases, and the interval between the two ends is 13 bases. The CDR3 goes from the cysteine to the phenylalanine over 14 residues. Solely the CDR3 DNA is kept, with 42 bases framed from the first base. Flow cytometry had shown CD8+CD57+ cell expansion in the patients selected for sequencing. Every patient had severe acquired aplastic anemia, diagnosed using the International Study of Aplastic Anemia and Agranulocytosis and Camitta criteria. At the time blood was sampled, none of the patients had received any therapy. In this study, sorted CD4+ and CD8+ T cells from the blood of healthy subjects and of severe aplastic anemia patients had their TCR repertoires deep-sequenced. Patients were enrolled under clinicaltrials.gov protocols 00001620, 01623167, 00001397, 00071045, 00081523 and 00961064 in the USA. Ficoll-Paque density gradient centrifugation was used to isolate peripheral blood mononuclear cells. Before DNA extraction, CD4+ and CD8+ T cells were sorted by FACS or by magnetic beads.

This clonotype was observed a handful of times. It lacks a known antigen. No qualities accompany the bases; no much larger clone lies one base away. Genomic DNA was used as template for profiling of TCR beta VDJ combinations and CDR3 sequences. TCR repertoire sequencing was run on an Illumina HiSeq 2000. On the study's bioinformatics: Repertoires were assessed using TRBV/TRBJ rearrangement plots, CDR3 size and DJ length profiles, and Simpson's diversity index. The most abundant DNA sequence in the deep sequencing data was taken as the immunodominant clone. CDR3 amino acid sequences were screened for sharing across subjects and compared with published repertoires and the VDJdb database. The public reads were reanalyzed by TCRdb: fastp trimming at Q25, MiXCR alignment, in-frame beta chains only. Entries that share a CDR3 protein sequence are merged under the most common genes and DNA. These V and J calls rely on TCRdb rather than the paper's analysis. The table for this sample lists under 250,000 distinct CDR3 sequences; about 44% of them were counted only once. The top ten constitute 7.8% of the sample.

Broader findings and caveats from the paper: Patients and healthy controls showed no significant difference in CD8+ Simpson's diversity (P=0.060). Some 30 CD8+ CDR3 sequences were found to be shared between patients and controls, but these sequences appeared to be highly expressed in patients and within the immunodominant clones of the patients.

The V and J segments used are TRBV7-2 and TRBJ1-6; TRBD1 is possibly the D segment (6 matching bases). Sequenced: sorted CD4+, CD8+, or CD8+CD57+ T cells (not recorded which) from PBMCs. This TCR came from a human donor with aplastic anemia. The DNA sequence is TGTGCCAGCAGCGTACAGGGTTGGGATTCACCCCTCCACTTT. Translated, this is CASSVQGWDSPLHF.